This T cell receptor beta chain is from a study of siplizumab effects on memory and regulatory T cells. Notes on the study in general: Proliferating clones, CD4+ or CD8+, lacked an assignable naive or memory phenotype in roughly 75-97% of cases. Where siplizumab was present, mappable alloreactive CD4+ clones averaged approximately 66% Treg-derived, compared with roughly 26% in controls. Naive T cells were seen as more diverse than memory cells and as major alloresponse contributors.

Regarding this clone: No antigen is known for it.

With V trimmed by 4 bases and J by 0 bases, 3 bases remained unmatched. Germline values: CDR1 SQVTM, CDR2 ANQGSEA. This CDR3 has 13 amino acids. Sequenced by immunoSEQ multiplex PCR; TCRdb stores in-frame clones only, minus some. The data show about 7,400 clones, around 70% seen once. Material: effector memory CD8+ T cells sorted from blood. Subset here: unstimulated CD8+ effector memory T cells. The receptor comes from a human donor in good health. The chain carries TRBV29-1 and TRBJ2-7; TRBD2 agrees at 7 bases. The CDR3 here is CSVVSGTSYEQYF. Written as DNA, the CDR3 is TGCAGCGTTGTCAGCGGGACCTCCTACGAGCAGTACTTC.